A selection of T cell receptor beta chains follows, all from one sample in a study of blood T cells in healthy people across ages. MiXCR was run by TCRdb on the 5' RACE reads, yielding one entry per CDR3 protein. The sample lists about 720,000 distinct CDR3 sequences; around a quarter were seen once. These data are also associated with another study on T cells of mothers and their children.

Sequencing was performed on blood. Receptors originate from a boy aged 5-17 years in good health. CDR3s include the opening cysteine and the closing phenylalanine or tryptophan. Fields, in order: CDR3 length, clone size, J gene, V gene, D gene, CDR3 protein, CDR3 DNA. A D gene is named only where the DNA matches it firmly. The size entry is marked missing in some rows and otherwise reads once, few, many or a size class.

>15|-|TRBJ2-5|TRBV12-3/TRBV12-4|-
CASRDLRQAAETQYF
TGTGCCAGCAGGGACCTCAGACAGGCCGCCGAGACCCAGTACTTC
>12|-|TRBJ1-1|TRBV28|-
CASSSPVTEAFF
TGTGCCAGCAGTTCCCCCGTCACTGAAGCTTTCTTT
>15|-|TRBJ2-2|TRBV28|-
CASTISSEHTGELFF
TGTGCCAGCACCATCTCGTCAGAGCACACCGGGGAGCTGTTTTTT
>15|-|TRBJ1-2|TRBV12-3/TRBV12-4|-
CASSFGNRRSYGYTF
TGTGCCAGCAGTTTCGGGAACAGAAGAAGCTATGGCTACACCTTC
>15|-|TRBJ2-3|TRBV12-3/TRBV12-4|-
CASSSDSVSADVEYF
TGTGCCAGCAGCTCTGACAGCGTTAGCGCAGATGTGGAGTATTTT
>15|-|TRBJ1-2|TRBV6-1|TRBD1
CASSEAGTGYSGYTF
TGTGCCAGCAGTGAAGCAGGGACAGGCTATAGCGGCTACACCTTC
>12|many|TRBJ2-1|TRBV4-3|-
CASSQQGNEQFF
TGCGCCAGCAGCCAACAGGGTAATGAGCAGTTCTTC
>16|few|TRBJ2-7|TRBV7-2|TRBD1
CASSLADRGQHYEQYF
TGTGCCAGCAGCTTAGCGGACAGGGGGCAACACTACGAGCAGTACTTC
>13|-|TRBJ2-3|TRBV27|-
CASSFSMADTQYF
TGTGCCAGCAGTTTCTCAATGGCGGATACGCAGTATTTT
>13|-|TRBJ2-7|TRBV10-3|-
CALSQRESYEQYF
TGTGCCCTCTCCCAAAGGGAGTCCTACGAGCAGTACTTC
>12|-|TRBJ1-1|TRBV20-1|-
CSPTGTNTEAFF
TGCAGCCCCACCGGCACTAACACTGAAGCTTTCTTT
>14|few|TRBJ1-5|TRBV15|-
CATTPKGGNQPQHF
TGTGCCACCACCCCCAAGGGGGGAAATCAGCCCCAGCATTTT
>14|-|TRBJ2-5|TRBV6-6|TRBD2
CASSYPTGGREQYF
TGTGCCAGCAGTTACCCGACGGGGGGAAGAGAGCAGTACTTC
>15|-|TRBJ2-7|TRBV6-1|-
CASSEWGGTNYEQYF
TGTGCCAGCAGTGAATGGGGGGGGACAAACTACGAGCAGTACTTC
>15|few|TRBJ1-2|TRBV7-2|TRBD1
CASSQRTGSRDGYTF
TGTGCCAGCAGCCAGCGGACAGGATCGAGAGATGGCTACACCTTC
>15|few|TRBJ2-3|TRBV11-2|TRBD1
CASSLYRGYTDTQYF
TGTGCCAGCAGCCTATACAGGGGCTACACAGATACGCAGTATTTT
>14|-|TRBJ1-5|TRBV2|-
CASSDLESNQPQHF
TGTGCCAGCAGTGATCTTGAGAGTAATCAGCCCCAGCATTTT
>15|-|TRBJ2-7|TRBV12-3/TRBV12-4|TRBD2
CASGSRLAGVYEQYF
TGTGCCAGCGGGTCGCGTCTAGCGGGAGTCTACGAGCAGTACTTC
>14|-|TRBJ2-1|TRBV29-1|TRBD2
CSVEGLAENNEQFF
TGCAGCGTTGAGGGACTAGCGGAAAACAATGAGCAGTTCTTC
>14|-|TRBJ1-4|TRBV5-1|TRBD1
CASSTGGLGEKLFF
TGCGCCAGCAGTACAGGGGGTTTGGGTGAAAAACTGTTTTTT
>13|few|TRBJ2-1|TRBV29-1|-
CSVVSDFYNEQFF
TGCAGCGTTGTAAGTGATTTCTACAATGAGCAGTTCTTC
>16|-|TRBJ2-7|TRBV15|-
CATSRPFTSMVREQYF
TGTGCCACCAGCAGACCATTCACTAGTATGGTCCGCGAGCAGTACTTC
>15|-|TRBJ2-3|TRBV10-2|TRBD2
CASSDGRVSTDTQYF
TGCGCCAGCAGTGATGGGAGGGTGAGCACAGATACGCAGTATTTT
>16|-|TRBJ2-3|TRBV5-1|TRBD2
CASSLFAGGPSDTQYF
TGCGCCAGCAGCTTGTTCGCGGGGGGGCCTTCAGATACGCAGTATTTT
>19|few|TRBJ2-2|TRBV18|-
CASSPFSVRWRGDTGELFF
TGTGCCAGCTCACCGTTTTCCGTTCGATGGAGGGGGGACACCGGGGAGCTGTTTTTT
>16|once|TRBJ2-7|TRBV7-2|TRBD2
CASRQIAGGNSYEQYF
TGTGCCAGCAGACAAATAGCGGGAGGTAACTCCTACGAGCAGTACTTC
>14|few|TRBJ2-5|TRBV12-3/TRBV12-4|-
CASSGPGDGETQYF
TGTGCCAGCAGTGGGCCGGGGGATGGGGAGACCCAGTACTTC
>14|-|TRBJ2-7|TRBV18|TRBD1
CASSWGTGSYEQYF
TGTGCCAGCTCATGGGGGACAGGGTCCTACGAGCAGTACTTC
>15|-|TRBJ2-7|TRBV4-3|-
CASSERRQVVYEQYF
TGCGCCAGCAGCGAGCGCCGACAGGTAGTCTACGAGCAGTACTTC
>16|few|TRBJ2-1|TRBV20-1|-
CSAPRGGYDPQNEQFF
TGCAGTGCCCCCCGGGGTGGCTACGATCCCCAGAATGAGCAGTTCTTC
>13|-|TRBJ2-7|TRBV20-1|TRBD1
CSVADRGGYEQYF
TGCAGTGTCGCCGACAGGGGAGGCTACGAGCAGTACTTC
>15|-|TRBJ2-5|TRBV6-5|-
CASSISRATQETQYF
TGTGCCAGCAGTATCTCACGGGCGACTCAAGAGACCCAGTACTTC
>15|few|TRBJ2-7|TRBV7-9|-
CASSFVGLTSDEQYF
TGTGCCAGCAGCTTCGTGGGCCTCACCTCGGACGAGCAGTACTTC
>19|few|TRBJ2-1|TRBV12-3/TRBV12-4|TRBD2
CASSPPLASGVGTYNEQFF
TGTGCCAGCAGTCCCCCGTTGGCTAGCGGGGTGGGGACCTACAATGAGCAGTTCTTC
>16|-|TRBJ2-2|TRBV11-3|-
CASRKGGLSDTGELFF
TGTGCCAGCAGGAAAGGGGGTCTATCCGACACCGGGGAGCTGTTTTTT
>15|few|TRBJ2-5|TRBV2|TRBD2
CASSVLAGVAETQYF
TGTGCCAGCAGCGTACTAGCGGGAGTAGCAGAGACCCAGTACTTC
>12|many|TRBJ2-5|TRBV6-2/TRBV6-3|-
CASSYFQETQYF
TGTGCCAGCAGTTACTTTCAAGAGACCCAGTACTTC
>15|few|TRBJ2-7|TRBV7-9|TRBD2
CASSLAGGGAYEQYF
TGTGCCAGCAGCTTAGCTGGCGGGGGGGCCTACGAGCAGTACTTC